The rows below give T cell receptor beta chains drawn from one sample of a study of T cells after yellow fever vaccination. In TCRdb, the 5' RACE reads were re-called with MiXCR into one record per CDR3 protein. This table has roughly 340,000 distinct CDR3 sequences, more than 8.5% appearing once. This specimen consisted of PBMCs, obtained on the day of the first yellow fever vaccination. The receptor source for this set is a man between 18 and 35 years old who received the YFV17D yellow fever vaccine. CDR3s include the opening cysteine and the closing phenylalanine or tryptophan. A D gene is named only where the DNA matches it firmly. Where a row states a size, it is once, few, many or the class of an expanded clone; other rows omit it.

NA | TRBJ1-5 | TRBV7-2 | NA | CASSPDRRYQPQHF | TGTGCCAGCAGCCCCGACAGGAGGTATCAGCCCCAGCATTTT
NA | TRBJ1-4 | TRBV7-2 | NA | CASSFSGANEKLFF | TGTGCCAGCAGCTTCTCGGGGGCTAATGAAAAACTGTTTTTT
NA | TRBJ2-6 | TRBV14 | NA | CASSDSRAGANVLTF | TGTGCCAGCAGCGACTCAAGGGCTGGGGCCAACGTCCTGACTTTC
few | TRBJ2-7 | TRBV2 | TRBD2 | CASKLAGKADEQYF | TGTGCCAGCAAACTAGCGGGGAAAGCGGACGAGCAGTACTTC
NA | TRBJ2-5 | TRBV20-1 | TRBD2 | CSAPDSGGARETQYF | TGCAGTGCTCCCGATAGCGGGGGGGCAAGGGAGACCCAGTACTTC
few | TRBJ1-2 | TRBV19 | NA | CASSPGPVFGYTF | TGTGCCAGTAGTCCGGGACCGGTATTTGGCTACACCTTC
many | TRBJ2-5 | TRBV30 | NA | CAWSASLTAETQYF | TGTGCCTGGAGTGCTTCCCTGACCGCGGAGACCCAGTACTTC
few | TRBJ1-1 | TRBV19 | NA | CASSIGGRSTEAFF | TGTGCCAGTAGTATTGGGGGGAGGAGCACTGAAGCTTTCTTT
few | TRBJ2-7 | TRBV30 | NA | CAWSTGGWYEQYF | TGTGCCTGGAGTACCGGGGGCTGGTACGAGCAGTACTTC
NA | TRBJ1-4 | TRBV7-8 | NA | CASSSSETNEKLFF | TGTGCCAGCAGCTCCAGCGAAACTAATGAAAAACTGTTTTTT